A single sample is the source of the 13 T cell receptor beta chains below, sequenced in a study of CD8 T cells in Susac syndrome. RNA amounts of about 0.5 to 1 ug underwent reverse transcription with random hexamers. TCRdb reanalysed the immunoSEQ multiplex PCR reads using MiXCR and keeps one entry per CDR3 protein. The top ten hold approximately 0.089% of the sample, which has more than 150,000 distinct CDR3 sequences, approximately 95% seen once. The material sequenced was CD4+ T cells from PBMCs. These TCRs come from a human donor with Susac syndrome.

This chain uses TRBV12-3 or TRBV12-4 with TRBJ2-6; 10 bases fit TRBD1. V was clipped by 6 bases and J by 0 bases; unmatched bases: 5. The CDR3 runs 17 residues. DNA for the CDR3: TGTGCCAGCAGCCGATGGACAGGGGGCTCTGGGGCCAACGTCCTGACTTTC. Amino acids: CASSRWTGGSGANVLTF.

The CDR3 nucleotides read TGTGCCAGCAGCCAAACTAGTGTTCAAGAGACCCAGTACTTC. Amino acids: CASSQTSVQETQYF. The chain recombines TRBV6-1 with TRBJ2-5; perhaps TRBD2 as D (5 bases). Trimming removed 6 bases from V and 2 bases from J, with 13 bases in between. Germline V CDR1 and CDR2: MNHNS, SASEGT. The CDR3 totals 14 residues.

J is TRBJ2-6 and V is TRBV7-3; D gene unclear. The length of the CDR3 is 15 residues. Germline values: CDR1 SGHTA, CDR2 FQGTGA. Between the trimmed V and J ends, which lost 3 bases and 0 bases, there was a span of 6 bases. The CDR3 here is CASSLTLSGANVLTF. The CDR3 DNA follows: TGTGCCAGCAGCTTGACCCTCTCTGGGGCCAACGTCCTGACTTTC.

The chain links TRBV20-1 to TRBJ2-4; D uncertain. The V and J ends lost 0 bases and 9 bases respectively, with 9 bases between them. Germline-derived CDR1 and CDR2 are DFQATT and SNEGSKA (reference sequence). CDR3 length equals 12 residues. The CDR3 is CSARDSPGIQYF. DNA for the CDR3: TGCAGTGCTAGAGATAGCCCAGGCATTCAGTACTTC.

This clonotype showed up just once. V and J are TRBV7-2 and TRBJ1-6; perhaps TRBD1 as D (6 bases). Trimming pared 5 bases from V and 13 bases from J, leaving 24 bases between. The CDR3 runs 16 residues. Germline V gene sequence: CDR1 SGHTA, CDR2 FQGNSA. CDR3 loop: CASSPHRDPTIDPLHF. CDR3 sequence (DNA): TGTGCCAGCAGCCCCCACAGGGATCCCACAATTGATCCCCTCCACTTT.

V and J are TRBV11-2 and TRBJ2-3; D is undetermined. Looked up from germline, CDR1 is SGHAT and CDR2 is FQNNGV. V dropped 2 bases and J dropped 3 bases, with 15 bases sitting between them. This CDR3 is built from 16 residues. The CDR3 bases are TGTGCCAGCAGCTTATTCCGCACCCAGAGAACAGATACGCAGTATTTT. This translates into CASSLFRTQRTDTQYF.

This chain joins TRBV20-1 and TRBJ2-5; 7 bases align to TRBD2. CDR1 DFQATT and CDR2 SNEGSKA come from the germline V gene (reference sequence). The CDR3 sequence is 13 residues long. The V segment lost 3 bases and the J segment 5 bases; nucleotides outside the gene matches: 6. The CDR3 is CSARTGGFETQYF. DNA for the CDR3: TGCAGTGCTAGGACGGGAGGTTTCGAGACCCAGTACTTC.

The chain recombines TRBV2 with TRBJ2-2; D perhaps matches TRBD2 (5 bases). The V and J ends lost 6 bases and 4 bases respectively, with 15 bases between them. Per the germline V gene, CDR1 is SNHLY and CDR2 is FYNNEI. The CDR3 is 15 residues long. The CDR3 region is CASSEREQFTGELFF. The CDR3 bases are TGTGCCAGCAGCGAGAGGGAGCAATTCACCGGGGAGCTGTTTTTT.

The V and J genes are TRBV5-4 and TRBJ2-2; TRBD2 agrees at 8 bases. V shed 1 base and J 0 bases; nucleotides not matched to a gene: 2. The CDR3 length is 16 residues. Germline V lookup: CDR1 SGHNT, CDR2 YYREEE (reference sequence). CDR3 amino acids: CASSLQRGSNTGELFF. Here the CDR3 DNA reads TGTGCCAGCAGCTTGCAGCGGGGGTCGAACACCGGGGAGCTGTTTTTT.

This chain uses TRBV27 with TRBJ2-7, with 10 bases fitting TRBD1. The CDR3 is made up of 14 amino acids. V gave up 4 bases and J gave up 4 bases; unmatched junction bases: 4. CDR1 and CDR2 (germline): MNHEY, SMNVEV (reference sequence). CDR3 DNA sequence: TGTGCCAGCAGTTCCTTGGACAGGGGGTACGAGCAGTACTTC. This codes for CASSSLDRGYEQYF.

The V gene is TRBV5-4, the J gene TRBJ1-1, with no clear D. This CDR3 contains 13 residues. Germline-derived CDR1 and CDR2 are SGHNT and YYREEE (reference sequence). V was trimmed by 0 bases and J by 1 base, leaving 4 bases between them. CDR3 sequence: CASSLDRNTEAFF. CDR3 coding DNA: TGTGCCAGCAGCTTGGACAGGAACACTGAAGCTTTCTTT.

This chain connects TRBV25-1 to TRBJ1-5; D gene ambiguous. CDR3 length: 13 amino acids. CDR1 and CDR2 from the germline V gene are MGHDK and SYGVNS. Trimming pared 0 bases from V and 6 bases from J, leaving 6 bases between. The CDR3 region is CASSEYGGQPQHF. CDR3 nucleotides: TGTGCCAGCAGTGAATATGGTGGTCAGCCCCAGCATTTT.

The chain employs TRBV29-1 and TRBJ1-2, with unresolved D. The CDR3 runs 12 residues. Germline CDR1 SQVTM, CDR2 ANQGSEA. V was trimmed by 2 bases and J by 4 bases, leaving 8 bases between them. CDR3 bases: TGCAGCGTTGAAACGACTGTCTATGGCTACACCTTC. The encoded protein is CSVETTVYGYTF. The variable domain in full, completed from reference TRBV29-1 and TRBJ1-2, reads SAVISQKPSRDICQRGTSLTIQCQVDSQVTMMFWYRQQPGQSLTLIATANQGSEATYESGFVIDKFPISRPNLTFSTLTVSNMSPEDSSIYLCSVETTVYGYTFGSGTRLTVV.